One sample yielded the 21 T cell receptor beta chains listed below, sequenced in a study of T and B cells in COVID-19 patients. TRB was amplified from about 250-500 ng of blood genomic DNA. TRB rearrangements were amplified by multiplex PCR with BIOMED2 TRB-A/B primers. TCRdb re-analysed the multiplex PCR reads in MiXCR, keeping a single row per CDR3 protein. Of 4,000 to 4,500 distinct CDR3 sequences in the sample, about 27% were seen once. Sequenced material: blood. Receptors originate from a human donor with active COVID-19. The donor label of this sample is uncertain.

This rearrangement joins TRBV7-9 to TRBJ2-2; D is perhaps TRBD2 (6 bases). Germline CDR1 reads SEHNR; CDR2 reads FQNEAQ (reference sequence). The CDR3 spans 12 residues. Trimming left V 6 bases short and J 10 bases short, with 12 bases between. CDR3 protein: CASRFREEELFF. DNA for the CDR3: TGTGCCAGCAGATTCAGGGAGGAGGAGCTGTTTTTT.

The chain couples TRBV7-9 to TRBJ2-2; D gene ambiguous. The length of the CDR3 is 16 residues. Trimming removed 2 bases from V and 4 bases from J, with 14 bases in between. Germline V gene sequence: CDR1 SEHNR, CDR2 FQNEAQ (reference sequence). CDR3 sequence reads: CASSLPEAEATGELFF. CDR3 nucleotide sequence: TGTGCCAGCAGCTTACCCGAGGCCGAAGCCACCGGGGAGCTGTTTTTT. Full variable domain (missing parts from reference TRBV7-9 and TRBJ2-2): DTGVSQNPRHKITKRGQNVTFRCDPISEHNRLYWYRQTLGQGPEFLTYFQNEAQLEKSRLLSDRFSAERPKGSFSTLEIQRTEQGDSAMYLCASSLPEAEATGELFFGEGSRLTVL.

By share, this clonotype counts as medium-sized (0.01 to 0.1%). CDR3: CASSYLDRGHGYTF. In DNA form, the CDR3 reads TGTGCCAGCAGTTACCTTGACAGGGGTCATGGCTACACCTTC. The chain couples TRBV6-5 to TRBJ1-2, with TRBD1 matching 8 bases. Germline-derived CDR1 and CDR2 are MNHEY and SVGAGI. The CDR3 consists of 14 residues. V shed 2 bases, J shed 6 bases, and the junction held 5 bases outside the gene matches.

This clonotype was counted a few times. CDR3: CASRGGALQETQYF. The CDR3 DNA reads as TGTGCCAGCAGAGGAGGGGCACTCCAAGAGACCCAGTACTTC. The chain has TRBV6-6 and TRBJ2-5; TRBD2 might be the D (6 bases). The CDR3 spans 14 residues. Per germline, CDR1 MNHNY and CDR2 SVGAGI (reference sequence). The V gene lost 6 bases and the J gene lost 1 base, with 12 bases spanning the gap.

Details on this clonotype: A much larger clonotype is one base distant, so this may be a read error. This chain links TRBV7-9 with TRBJ2-7, with 8 nucleotides matching TRBD2. The germline CDR1 and CDR2 sequences are SEHNR and FQNEAQ (reference sequence). There are 17 residues in the CDR3. Losses at the gene ends were 1 base for V and 7 bases for J; bases not matched to a gene: 15. CDR3: CASSLVRGGSSYNEQYF. CDR3 in DNA: TGTGCCAGCAGCTTAGTACGCGGGGGGTCCTCCTACAATGAGCAGTACTTC.

This clonotype is medium-sized by share. This chain joins TRBV29-1 and TRBJ1-1; D remains ambiguous. Trimming shortened V by 2 bases and J by 8 bases, and 6 bases separated the two germline ends. Germline V gene sequence: CDR1 SQVTM, CDR2 ANQGSEA. The CDR3 has 10 amino acids. As DNA, the CDR3 is TGCAGCGTTGAACCCCTGGAAGCTTTCTTT. It is translated as CSVEPLEAFF.

This clonotype was counted at least ten times. This rearrangement joins TRBV10-3 to TRBJ1-5; D is undetermined. Germline V gives CDR1 ENHRY, CDR2 SYGVKD. The CDR3 extends over 13 amino acids. V lost 0 bases and J lost 6, with 6 bases in between. This CDR3 reads CAISESKGQPQHF. The CDR3 region has the DNA TGTGCCATCAGTGAGTCGAAGGGTCAGCCCCAGCATTTT.

This chain links TRBV5-1 with TRBJ1-3; D may be TRBD1 (6 bases). V lost 3 bases and J lost 8, with 15 bases in between. The CDR3 spans 14 residues. Looked up from germline, CDR1 is SGHRS and CDR2 is YFSETQ. The CDR3 DNA follows: TGCGCCAGCAGCTGGGTAGGGGGAAGAGACACCATATATTTT. Amino acid sequence: CASSWVGGRDTIYF.

In the case of this clonotype: A much larger clone sits a single nucleotide away, making a read error possible. This chain uses TRBV5-6 with TRBJ2-3; 12 bases fit TRBD2. CDR3 length equals 16 residues. The V gene's germline CDR1 is SGHDT and CDR2 YYEEEE. J was trimmed by 6 bases and V by 0 bases; bases with no gene match: 5. The CDR3 spells CASSLGLAGAVDTQYF. DNA of the CDR3: TGTGCCAGCAGCTTGGGACTAGCGGGGGCGGTCGATACGCAGTATTTT.

This clonotype came up a few times. The chain recombines TRBV6-5 with TRBJ1-2; 8 nucleotides agree with TRBD1. Germline CDR1 and CDR2: MNHEY and SVGAGI. V lost 5 bases to trimming and J lost 1 base; unmatched junction nucleotides: 3. The CDR3 length is 14 residues. CDR3 amino acids: CASSLDRVNYGYTF. CDR3 nucleotide sequence: TGTGCCAGCAGTCTGGACAGGGTTAACTATGGCTACACCTTC.

The rearrangement joins TRBV10-2 to TRBJ1-5; TRBD1 might be the D (5 bases). The germline V gene has CDR1 WSHSY and CDR2 SAAADI. This CDR3 spans 17 amino acids. V shed 5 bases and J shed 2 bases, with 19 bases lying between them. CDR3: CASSHIKTGGRNQPQHF. Here the CDR3 DNA reads TGCGCCAGCAGTCACATCAAGACCGGGGGTCGCAATCAGCCCCAGCATTTT.

This clonotype has more than one count but fewer than ten. This chain links TRBV7-9 with TRBJ1-6, with 9 bases lining up with TRBD1. J gave up 9 bases and V 5 bases, and 17 bases lay outside the gene matches. This CDR3 has 18 amino acids. The germline V gene encodes CDR1 SEHNR and CDR2 FQNEAQ (reference sequence). CDR3 sequence reads: CASSPRTGVGRIISPLHF. As DNA, the CDR3 is TGTGCCAGCAGCCCGCGGACAGGGGTCGGCAGAATAATTTCACCCCTCCACTTT.

There are a few counts of this clonotype. The rearrangement joins TRBV5-4 to TRBJ1-2; 9 nucleotides line up with TRBD1. From germline, CDR1 is SGHNT and CDR2 YYREEE (reference sequence). CDR3 length: 15 amino acids. Germline trimming cut 4 bases from V and 3 bases from J; bases unmatched to any gene: 7. The CDR3 loop reads CASSKGQGKDYGYTF. CDR3 in DNA: TGTGCCAGCAGCAAGGGACAGGGCAAGGACTATGGCTACACCTTC. Full variable domain (missing parts from reference TRBV5-4 and TRBJ1-2): ETGVTQSPTHLIKTRGQQVTLRCSSQSGHNTVSWYQQALGQGPQFIFQYYREEENGRGNFPPRFSGLQFPNYSSELNVNALELDDSALYLCASSKGQGKDYGYTFGSGTRLTVV.

Judged by abundance, this clonotype is medium-sized. This chain uses TRBV19 with TRBJ1-6; 10 positions match TRBD1. The germline gives CDR1 LNHDA, CDR2 SQIVND (reference sequence). Trimming at V came to 0 bases and at J to 4 bases, leaving 12 bases not matched to a gene. This CDR3 is 20 amino acids long. For the CDR3, the DNA is TGTGCCAGTAGTATAGATCACCGACAGGGGGCGAAGCGATATAATTCACCCCTCCACTTT. As protein: CASSIDHRQGAKRYNSPLHF.

By frequency in the sample, this clonotype is medium-sized (0.01 to 0.1%). The chain couples TRBV6-5 to TRBJ2-1; D uncertain. Trimming stripped 5 bases from V and 16 bases from J, with 24 bases between. This CDR3 region has 14 residues. From germline, CDR1 is MNHEY and CDR2 SVGAGI. CDR3 residues: CASSDFDLGPTHFF. CDR3 coding DNA: TGTGCCAGCAGTGATTTTGATCTCGGGCCGACCCACTTCTTC.

This chain uses TRBV20-1 with TRBJ1-4, with a possible D match to TRBD1 (6 bases). This CDR3 has 16 amino acids. The V end was cut by 3 bases, the J end by 0 bases, with 14 bases between. CDR1 and CDR2 (germline): DFQATT, SNEGSKA (reference sequence). CDR3 nucleotide sequence: TGCAGTGCTAGGGGGGCAGCCCGGGCAACTAATGAAAAACTGTTTTTT. This translates into CSARGAARATNEKLFF.

V gene TRBV11-1 combines with J gene TRBJ1-4; TRBD1 is a possible D gene (6 bases). The CDR3 covers 15 residues. Germline values: CDR1 SGHAT, CDR2 FQDESV (reference sequence). Trimming stripped 1 base from V and 4 bases from J, with 10 bases between. In DNA, the CDR3 is TGTGCCAGCAGCTTAGAAAGGACAGTTAATGAAAAACTGTTTTTT. Its translation is CASSLERTVNEKLFF.

By sample share, this clonotype is medium-sized. The chain joins TRBV5-4 to TRBJ2-3; no firm D call. V was trimmed by 5 bases and J by 6 bases, leaving 19 bases between them. Germline CDR1 is SGHNT and CDR2 is YYREEE (reference sequence). The CDR3 loop spans 15 amino acids. The CDR3: CASSSGRVATDTQYF. CDR3 coding DNA: TGTGCCAGCAGTTCCGGACGAGTCGCCACGGATACGCAGTATTTT.

The chain uses TRBV5-5 and TRBJ1-3; D is unclear. Germline CDR1 is SGHKS and CDR2 is YYEKEE (reference sequence). The CDR3 is made up of 12 amino acids. V dropped 1 base and J dropped 4 bases, with 3 bases sitting between them. The CDR3 DNA reads TGTGCCAGCAGCTTGTACGGAAACACCATATATTTT. Translating it yields CASSLYGNTIYF.

This clonotype is judged medium-sized. The chain links TRBV6-5 to TRBJ2-2; perhaps D is TRBD1 or TRBD2 (7 bases each). In germline, CDR1 is MNHEY, CDR2 SVGAGI. V lost 4 bases, J lost 4 bases, and 13 bases lay in between. The CDR3 is made up of 15 amino acids. The CDR3 coding sequence is TGTGCCAGCAGTTCACAGGGGAGGGTCACCGGGGAGCTGTTTTTT. This gives the protein CASSSQGRVTGELFF.

This chain's CDR3 is CASSFFSHEKLFF. In DNA, the CDR3 is TGTGCCAGCAGTTTTTTTTCGCACGAAAAACTGTTTTTT. The V and J genes are TRBV6-2 or TRBV6-3 and TRBJ1-4; no clear D. The V and J ends lost 4 bases and 8 bases respectively, with 11 bases between them. In germline, CDR1 is MNHEY, CDR2 SVGEGT. The CDR3 length is 13 residues.